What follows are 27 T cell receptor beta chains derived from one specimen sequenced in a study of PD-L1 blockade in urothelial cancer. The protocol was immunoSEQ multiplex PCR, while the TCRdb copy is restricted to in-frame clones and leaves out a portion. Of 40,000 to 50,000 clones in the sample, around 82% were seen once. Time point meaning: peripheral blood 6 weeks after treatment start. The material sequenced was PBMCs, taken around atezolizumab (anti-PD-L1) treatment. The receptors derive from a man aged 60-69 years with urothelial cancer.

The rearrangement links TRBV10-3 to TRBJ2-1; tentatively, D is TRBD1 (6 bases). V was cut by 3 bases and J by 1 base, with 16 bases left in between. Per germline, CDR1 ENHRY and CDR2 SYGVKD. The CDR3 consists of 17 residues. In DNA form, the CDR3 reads TGTGCCATCAGTGACGCCCTTCGACAGGCGTCCTACAATGAGCAGTTCTTC. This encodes CAISDALRQASYNEQFF.

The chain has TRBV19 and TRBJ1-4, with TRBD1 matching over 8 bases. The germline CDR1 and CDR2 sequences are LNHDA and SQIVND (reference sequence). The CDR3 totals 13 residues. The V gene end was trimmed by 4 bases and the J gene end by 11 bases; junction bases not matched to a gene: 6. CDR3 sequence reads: CASSTTGEWKLFF. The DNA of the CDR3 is TGTGCCAGTAGTACGACAGGGGAATGGAAACTGTTTTTT.

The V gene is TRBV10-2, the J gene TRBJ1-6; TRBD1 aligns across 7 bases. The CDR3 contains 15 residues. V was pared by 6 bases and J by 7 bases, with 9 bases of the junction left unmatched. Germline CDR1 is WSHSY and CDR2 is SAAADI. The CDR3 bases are TGCGCCAGCAGGGGGGGCAGGGGGGAAAATTCACCCCTCCACTTT. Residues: CASRGGRGENSPLHF.

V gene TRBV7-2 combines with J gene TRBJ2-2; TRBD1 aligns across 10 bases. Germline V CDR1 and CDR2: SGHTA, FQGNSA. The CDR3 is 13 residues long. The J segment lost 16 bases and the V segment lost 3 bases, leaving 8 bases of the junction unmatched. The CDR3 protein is CASSFPGTGDKFF. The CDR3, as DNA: TGTGCCAGCAGCTTCCCCGGGACAGGGGACAAGTTTTTT.

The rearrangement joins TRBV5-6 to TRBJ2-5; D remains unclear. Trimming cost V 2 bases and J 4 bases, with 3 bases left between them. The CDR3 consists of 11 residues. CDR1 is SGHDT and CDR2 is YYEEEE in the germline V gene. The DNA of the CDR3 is TGTGCCAGCAGCTTACTAGAGACCCAGTACTTC. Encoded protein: CASSLLETQYF.

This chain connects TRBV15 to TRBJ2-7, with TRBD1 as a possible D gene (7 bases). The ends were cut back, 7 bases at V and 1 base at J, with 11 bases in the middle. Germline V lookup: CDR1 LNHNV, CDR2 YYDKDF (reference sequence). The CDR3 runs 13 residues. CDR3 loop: CATTAGGSYEQYF. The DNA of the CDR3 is TGTGCCACCACCGCAGGGGGGTCCTACGAGCAGTACTTC.

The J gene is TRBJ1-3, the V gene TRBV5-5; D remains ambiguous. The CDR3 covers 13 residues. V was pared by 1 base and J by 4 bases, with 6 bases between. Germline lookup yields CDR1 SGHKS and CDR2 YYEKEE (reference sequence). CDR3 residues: CASSLIEGNTIYF. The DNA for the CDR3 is TGTGCCAGCAGCTTGATCGAGGGAAACACCATATATTTT.

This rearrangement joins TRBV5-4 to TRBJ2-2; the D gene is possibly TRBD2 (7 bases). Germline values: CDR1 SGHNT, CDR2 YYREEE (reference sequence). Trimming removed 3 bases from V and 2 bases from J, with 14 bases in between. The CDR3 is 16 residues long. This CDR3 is CASSSWAGANTGELFF. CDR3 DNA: TGTGCCAGCAGCTCTTGGGCGGGGGCAAACACCGGGGAGCTGTTTTTT.

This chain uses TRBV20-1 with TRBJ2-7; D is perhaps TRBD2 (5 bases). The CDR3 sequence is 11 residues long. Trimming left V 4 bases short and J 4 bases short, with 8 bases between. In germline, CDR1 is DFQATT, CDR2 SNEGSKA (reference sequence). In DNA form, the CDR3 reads TGCAGTGCTAACGGGAATTACGAGCAGTACTTC. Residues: CSANGNYEQYF.

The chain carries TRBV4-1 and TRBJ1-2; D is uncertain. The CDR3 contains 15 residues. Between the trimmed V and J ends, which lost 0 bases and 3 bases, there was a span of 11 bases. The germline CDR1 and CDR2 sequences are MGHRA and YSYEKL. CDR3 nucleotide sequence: TGCGCCAGCAGCCAAGATCGATTAACAGACTATGGCTACACCTTC. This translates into CASSQDRLTDYGYTF.

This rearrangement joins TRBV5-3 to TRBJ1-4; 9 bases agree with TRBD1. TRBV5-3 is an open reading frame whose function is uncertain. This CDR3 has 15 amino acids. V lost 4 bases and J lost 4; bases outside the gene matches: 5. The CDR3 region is CARSRTGGFNEKLFF. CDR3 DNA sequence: TGTGCCAGAAGCCGTACAGGGGGCTTTAATGAAAAACTGTTTTTT.

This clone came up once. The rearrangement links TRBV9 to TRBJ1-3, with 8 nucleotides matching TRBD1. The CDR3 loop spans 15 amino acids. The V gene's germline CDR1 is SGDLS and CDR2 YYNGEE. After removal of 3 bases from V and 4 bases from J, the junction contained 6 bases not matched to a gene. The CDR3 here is CASSGGQGLGNTIYF. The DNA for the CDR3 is TGTGCCAGCAGCGGAGGACAGGGATTGGGAAACACCATATATTTT.

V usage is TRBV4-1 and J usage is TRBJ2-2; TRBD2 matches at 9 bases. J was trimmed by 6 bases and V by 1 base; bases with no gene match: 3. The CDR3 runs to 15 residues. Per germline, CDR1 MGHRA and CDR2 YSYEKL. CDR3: CASSQVAGVAGELFF. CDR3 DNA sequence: TGCGCCAGCAGCCAAGTAGCGGGAGTAGCCGGGGAGCTGTTTTTT.

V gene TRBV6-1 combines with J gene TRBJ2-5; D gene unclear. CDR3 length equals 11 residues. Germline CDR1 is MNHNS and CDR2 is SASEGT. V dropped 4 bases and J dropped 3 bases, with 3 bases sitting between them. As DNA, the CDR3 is TGTGCCAGCAGTGCTGAAGAGACCCAGTACTTC. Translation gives CASSAEETQYF.

CDR3 protein: CASSQGLAGNSYNEQFF. CDR3 in DNA: TGCGCCAGCAGCCAGGGACTAGCGGGAAACTCCTACAATGAGCAGTTCTTC. This rearrangement joins TRBV5-1 to TRBJ2-1; 13 bases are shared with TRBD2. The CDR3 has 17 amino acids. V gave up 4 bases and J gave up 0 bases; unmatched junction bases: 4. Germline V lookup: CDR1 SGHRS, CDR2 YFSETQ.

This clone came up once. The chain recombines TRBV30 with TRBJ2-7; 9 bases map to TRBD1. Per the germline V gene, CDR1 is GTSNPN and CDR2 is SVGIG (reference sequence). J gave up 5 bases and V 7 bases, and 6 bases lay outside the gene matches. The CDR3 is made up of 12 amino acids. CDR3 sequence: CAFGQGTDEQYF. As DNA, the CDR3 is TGTGCCTTCGGACAGGGGACAGACGAGCAGTACTTC.

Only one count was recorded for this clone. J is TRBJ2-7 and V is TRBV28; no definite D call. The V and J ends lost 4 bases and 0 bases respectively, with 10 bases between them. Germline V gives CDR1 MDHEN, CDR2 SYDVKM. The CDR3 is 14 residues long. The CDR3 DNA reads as TGTGCCAGCAGTTCTGAGGTTGACTCCTACGAGCAGTACTTC. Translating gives CASSSEVDSYEQYF.

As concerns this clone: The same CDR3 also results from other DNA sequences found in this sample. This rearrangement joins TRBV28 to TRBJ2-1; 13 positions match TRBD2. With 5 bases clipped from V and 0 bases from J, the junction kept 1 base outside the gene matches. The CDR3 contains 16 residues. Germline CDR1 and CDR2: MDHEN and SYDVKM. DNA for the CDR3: TGTGCCAGCAGTCGGACTAGCGGGAGCTCCTACAATGAGCAGTTCTTC. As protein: CASSRTSGSSYNEQFF.

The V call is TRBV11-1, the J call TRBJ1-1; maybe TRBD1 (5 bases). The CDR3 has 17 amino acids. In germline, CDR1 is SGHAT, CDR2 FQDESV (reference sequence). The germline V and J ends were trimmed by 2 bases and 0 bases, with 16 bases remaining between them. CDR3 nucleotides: TGTGCCAGCAGCTTATATTCAGGGCCGATTATGAACACTGAAGCTTTCTTT. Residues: CASSLYSGPIMNTEAFF.

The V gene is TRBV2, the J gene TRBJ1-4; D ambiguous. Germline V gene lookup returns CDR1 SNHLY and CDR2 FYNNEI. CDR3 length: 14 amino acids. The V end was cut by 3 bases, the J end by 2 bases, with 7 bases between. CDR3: CASSEFRTNEKLFF. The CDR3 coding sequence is TGTGCCAGCAGTGAGTTCCGGACTAATGAAAAACTGTTTTTT.

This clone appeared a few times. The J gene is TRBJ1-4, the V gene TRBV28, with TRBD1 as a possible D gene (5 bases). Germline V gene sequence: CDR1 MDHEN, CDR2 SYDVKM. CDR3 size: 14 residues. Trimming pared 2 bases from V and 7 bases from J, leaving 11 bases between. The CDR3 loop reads CASSLGGYLEKLFF. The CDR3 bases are TGTGCCAGCAGTTTAGGGGGGTACCTTGAAAAACTGTTTTTT. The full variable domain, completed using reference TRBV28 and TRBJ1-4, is DVKVTQSSRYLVKRTGEKVFLECVQDMDHENMFWYRQDPGLGLRLIYFSYDVKMKEKGDIPEGYSVSREKKERFSLILESASTNQTSMYLCASSLGGYLEKLFFGSGTQLSVL.

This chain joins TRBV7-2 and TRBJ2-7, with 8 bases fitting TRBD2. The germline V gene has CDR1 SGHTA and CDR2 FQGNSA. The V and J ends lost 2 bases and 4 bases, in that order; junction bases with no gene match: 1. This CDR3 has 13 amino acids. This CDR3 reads CASSLRGGYEQYF. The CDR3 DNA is TGTGCCAGCAGCTTACGGGGGGGGTACGAGCAGTACTTC.

In DNA form, the CDR3 reads TGTGCCAGCAGCTACGCCGGAAGGGGTGAAGCTTTCTTT. Amino acids: CASSYAGRGEAFF. This rearrangement joins TRBV6-6 to TRBJ1-1, with TRBD1 as a possible D gene (5 bases). Between the trimmed V and J ends, which lost 6 bases and 7 bases, there was a span of 15 bases. This CDR3 spans 13 amino acids. Germline lookup yields CDR1 MNHNY and CDR2 SVGAGI (reference sequence).

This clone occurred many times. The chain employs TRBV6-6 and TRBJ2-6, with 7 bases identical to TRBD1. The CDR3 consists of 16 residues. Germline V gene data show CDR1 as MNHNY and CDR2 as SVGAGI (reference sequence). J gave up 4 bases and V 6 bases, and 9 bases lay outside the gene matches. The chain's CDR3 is CASRWDSTPGANVLTF. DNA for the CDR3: TGTGCCAGCAGGTGGGACAGTACCCCCGGGGCCAACGTCCTGACTTTC.

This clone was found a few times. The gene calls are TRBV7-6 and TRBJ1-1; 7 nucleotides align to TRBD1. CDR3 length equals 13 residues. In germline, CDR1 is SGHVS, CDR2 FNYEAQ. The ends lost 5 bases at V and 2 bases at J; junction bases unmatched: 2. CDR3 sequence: CASSGQVNTEAFF. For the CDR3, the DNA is TGTGCCAGCAGCGGACAGGTTAACACTGAAGCTTTCTTT.

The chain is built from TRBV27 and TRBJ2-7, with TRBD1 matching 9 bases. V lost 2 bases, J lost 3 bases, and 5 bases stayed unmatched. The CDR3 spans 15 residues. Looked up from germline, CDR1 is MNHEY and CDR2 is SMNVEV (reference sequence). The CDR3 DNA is TGTGCCAGCAGTTTAGGGGACAGGGCAATCTACGAGCAGTACTTC. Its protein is CASSLGDRAIYEQYF.

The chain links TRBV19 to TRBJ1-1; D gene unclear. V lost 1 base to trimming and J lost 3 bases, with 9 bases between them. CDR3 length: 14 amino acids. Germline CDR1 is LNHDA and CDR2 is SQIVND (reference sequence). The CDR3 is CASSIAGMDTEAFF. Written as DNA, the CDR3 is TGTGCCAGTAGTATAGCGGGGATGGACACTGAAGCTTTCTTT.